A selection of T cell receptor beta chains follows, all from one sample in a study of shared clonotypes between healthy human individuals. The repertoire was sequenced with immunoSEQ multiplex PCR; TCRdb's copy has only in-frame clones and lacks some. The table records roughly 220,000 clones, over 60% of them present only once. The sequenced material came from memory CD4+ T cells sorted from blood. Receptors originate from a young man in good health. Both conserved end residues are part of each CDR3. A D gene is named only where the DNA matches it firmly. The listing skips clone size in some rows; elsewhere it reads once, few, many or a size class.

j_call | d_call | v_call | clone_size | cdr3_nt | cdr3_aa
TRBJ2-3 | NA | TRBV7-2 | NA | TGTGCCAGCAGCTTAATGAACCGCGATTCAGATACGCAGTATTTT | CASSLMNRDSDTQYF
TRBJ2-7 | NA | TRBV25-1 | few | TGTGCCAGCAGTGAATCCAGAGGACAGTACGAGCAGTACTTC | CASSESRGQYEQYF
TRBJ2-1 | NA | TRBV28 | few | TGTGCCAGCAGTTTGAAAGGGGTATTTTCTTCCTACAATGAGCAGTTCTTC | CASSLKGVFSSYNEQFF
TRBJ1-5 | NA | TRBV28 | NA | TGTGCCAGCAGTCCCTTAGCAGGGGAGATAAATCAGCCCCAGCATTTT | CASSPLAGEINQPQHF
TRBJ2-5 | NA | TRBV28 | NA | TGTGCCAGCAGTTTATCTGGGGTGATGGGGGGTGGGACCCAAGAGACCCAGTACTTC | CASSLSGVMGGGTQETQYF
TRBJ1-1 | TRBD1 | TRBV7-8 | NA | TGTGCCAGCAGCCGACAGGGTGCAGTCCAAGATGGGGTGGCTTTCTTT | CASSRQGAVQDGVAFF
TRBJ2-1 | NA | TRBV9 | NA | TGTGCCAGCAGCGTGGAGGGGCTTTACAATGAGCAGTTCTTC | CASSVEGLYNEQFF
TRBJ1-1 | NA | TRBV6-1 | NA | TGTGCCAGCAGTGAATTCCTGGGGGCGACTGCCACTGAAGCTTTCTTT | CASSEFLGATATEAFF
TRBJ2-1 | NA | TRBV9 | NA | TGTGCCAGCAGCGTAGAAGGGGCCTCCAACAATGAGCAGTTCTTC | CASSVEGASNNEQFF
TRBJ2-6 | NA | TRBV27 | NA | TGTGCCAGCAATGAGTTTGGTGGGGCCAACGTCCTGACTTTC | CASNEFGGANVLTF
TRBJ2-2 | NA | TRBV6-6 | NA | TGTGCCAGCAGTTCCCCCGGGACCTACACCGGGGAGCTGTTTTTT | CASSSPGTYTGELFF
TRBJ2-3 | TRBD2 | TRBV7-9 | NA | TGTGCCAGCAGCTTAAGCTCTGGGCTAGCGGGAGCGGATACGCAGTATTTT | CASSLSSGLAGADTQYF
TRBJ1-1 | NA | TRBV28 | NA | TGTGCCAGCAGCCTACCGAGCACTGAAGCTTTCTTT | CASSLPSTEAFF
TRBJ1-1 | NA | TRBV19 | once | TGTGCCAGCCATGACTTTGCTCCGAAGAACACTGAAGCTTTCTTT | CASHDFAPKNTEAFF
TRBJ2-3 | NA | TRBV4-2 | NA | TGTGCCAGCAGCCAAGATGGAGGAGGGAGCACAGATACGCAGTATTTT | CASSQDGGGSTDTQYF